The T cell receptor (beta chain) described here comes from a study of preoperative IRX-2 immunotherapy in early breast cancer (dated by TCRdb to between 2018 and 2021). Library preparation was by the immunoSEQ multiplex PCR assay. TCRdb holds this immuneACCESS table with in-frame rearrangements only. Some clones are missing; in checked studies, unresolved V genes explain under half, and the rest has no known cause. The sample data list 75,000 to 100,000 clones, and roughly 89% of these were observed just once. Jointly, the top ten make up roughly 1.9% of the sample. CDR3 length: 17 amino acids, cysteine to phenylalanine. The entry retains the CDR3 DNA only, 51 bases that are in frame from base 1. Per the germline V gene, SGHRS is the CDR1 and YFSETQ is the CDR2. V lost 6 bases and J lost 5 bases, and the count of bases not matched to a germline gene is 14. Remarks on this clone: The target of this receptor is not known. The record has no base qualities; no much larger clone is one base away.

The meaning of the sample's treatment or condition label: preoperative locoregional IRX-2 cytokine immunotherapy. The samples were obtained from a phase Ib study that tested preoperative, locoregional IRX-2 cytokine immunotherapy designed to prime immune responses. The donors were early-stage breast cancer patients who were given IRX-2 prior to surgery. The sequence links TRBV5-1 to TRBJ2-2, and 9 bases in between align with TRBD2. The TCR originated in a human donor with breast cancer. The starting material was tumor tissue, obtained after IRX-2 immunotherapy. Here the CDR3 is given as CASTLTRLAETTGELFF. The bases read TGCGCCAGCACCCTTACGAGACTAGCGGAGACTACCGGGGAGCTGTTTTTT. With all but the CDR3 taken from the reference TRBV5-1 and TRBJ2-2 genes, the full variable domain is: KAGVTQTPRYLIKTRGQQVTLSCSPISGHRSVSWYQQTPGQGLQFLFEYFSETQRNKGNFPGRFSGRQFSNSRSEMNVSTLELGDSALYLCASTLTRLAETTGELFFGEGSRLTVL.